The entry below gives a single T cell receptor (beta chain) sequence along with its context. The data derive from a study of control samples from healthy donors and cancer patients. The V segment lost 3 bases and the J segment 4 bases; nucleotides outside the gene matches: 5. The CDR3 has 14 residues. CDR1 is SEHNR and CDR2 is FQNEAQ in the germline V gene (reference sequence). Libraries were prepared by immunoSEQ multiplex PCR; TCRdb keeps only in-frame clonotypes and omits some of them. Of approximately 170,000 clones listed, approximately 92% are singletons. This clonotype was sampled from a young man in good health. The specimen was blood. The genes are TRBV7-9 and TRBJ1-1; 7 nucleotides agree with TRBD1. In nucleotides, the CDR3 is TGTGCCAGCAGCTTTAGGACAGGAAGCACTGAAGCTTTCTTT. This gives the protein CASSFRTGSTEAFF.